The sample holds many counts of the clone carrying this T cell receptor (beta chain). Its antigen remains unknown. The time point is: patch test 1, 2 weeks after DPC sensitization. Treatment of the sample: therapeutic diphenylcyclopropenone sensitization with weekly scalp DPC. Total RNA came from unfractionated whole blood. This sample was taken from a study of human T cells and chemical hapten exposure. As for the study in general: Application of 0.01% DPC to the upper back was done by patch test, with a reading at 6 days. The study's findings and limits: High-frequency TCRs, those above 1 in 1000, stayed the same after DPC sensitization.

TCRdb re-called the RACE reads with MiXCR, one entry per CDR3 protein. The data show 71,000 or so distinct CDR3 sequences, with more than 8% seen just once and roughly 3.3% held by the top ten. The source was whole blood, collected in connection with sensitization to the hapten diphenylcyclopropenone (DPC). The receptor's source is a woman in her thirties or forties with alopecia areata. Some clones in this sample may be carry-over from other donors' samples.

CDR3 in DNA: TGTGCCAGCAGTCCAAACGGGGTGGGGGCAGATACGCAGTATTTT. It specifies CASSPNGVGADTQYF. The V and J genes are TRBV7-2 and TRBJ2-3, with D perhaps being TRBD1 or TRBD2 (5 bases each). The CDR3 is made up of 15 amino acids. CDR1 and CDR2 (germline): SGHTA, FQGNSA. Trimming stripped 6 bases from V and 4 bases from J, with 17 bases between.